This T cell receptor beta chain stems from a study of T cell changes during pregnancy in multiple sclerosis. CDR1 and CDR2 from the germline V gene are SGHNT and YYREEE (reference sequence). V was clipped by 2 bases and J by 3 bases, with 18 bases between them. The CDR3 is 16 residues long. Profiling relied on immunoSEQ multiplex PCR, and the TCRdb table lists in-frame clones only, not all of them. Of roughly 72,000 clones in the sample, around nine tenths were seen once. The source of this sequence is a female donor with multiple sclerosis, enrolled in a pregnancy study. V gene TRBV5-4 combines with J gene TRBJ2-7, with D possibly being TRBD2 (6 bases). Specimen: CD4+ T cells from peripheral blood mononuclear cells, collected before pregnancy. The DNA for the CDR3 is TGTGCCAGCAGCTTTTCGGGTGGGAGGCACGTCTACGAGCAGTACTTC. Translation gives CASSFSGGRHVYEQYF.